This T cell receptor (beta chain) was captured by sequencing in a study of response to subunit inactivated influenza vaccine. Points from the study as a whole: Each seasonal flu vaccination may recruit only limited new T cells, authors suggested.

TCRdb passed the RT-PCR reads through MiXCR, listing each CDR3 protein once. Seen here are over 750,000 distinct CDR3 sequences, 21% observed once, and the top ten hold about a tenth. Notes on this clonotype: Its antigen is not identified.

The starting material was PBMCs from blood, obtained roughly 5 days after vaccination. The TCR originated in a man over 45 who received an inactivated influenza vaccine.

CDR3 protein: CASSYLPPGEQFF. The CDR3 region has the DNA TGTGCCAGCAGTTACCTCCCCCCTGGTGAGCAGTTCTTC. The chain uses TRBV6-2 or TRBV6-3 and TRBJ2-1; D not certain. Trimming removed 2 bases at V and 9 bases at J, with 11 bases between. Germline CDR1 is MNHEY and CDR2 is SVGEGT. The CDR3 length is 13 residues.